These 19 T cell receptor beta chains share one sample of origin, sequenced in a study of cytomegalovirus exposure and HLA in healthy donors. A multiplex PCR was run with 60 Vbeta primers and 13 Jbeta primers. Assay: immunoSEQ multiplex PCR; the TCRdb copy retains only in-frame clones and omits some. The sample consists of about 130,000 clones, about 81% of them appearing once. The sample was PBMCs. The receptor set was obtained from a woman aged 25 to 45 in good health and CMV-seronegative.

The chain is built from TRBV6-1 and TRBJ1-2; 8 bases line up with TRBD1. The CDR3 consists of 13 residues. Germline CDR1 and CDR2: MNHNS and SASEGT. V shed 6 bases, J shed 4 bases, and the junction held 4 bases outside the gene matches. CDR3: CASRRDRSYGYTF. The CDR3 bases are TGTGCCAGCAGAAGGGACAGGAGCTATGGCTACACCTTC.

This clone was seen only a few times. The rearrangement links TRBV11-2 to TRBJ2-1, with 8 bases fitting TRBD2. The V gene's germline CDR1 is SGHAT and CDR2 FQNNGV. V was clipped by 0 bases and J by 6 bases; unmatched bases: 1. This CDR3 comprises 14 residues. This CDR3 is CASSLDGLANEQFF. The CDR3 region has the DNA TGTGCCAGCAGCTTAGATGGACTAGCCAATGAGCAGTTCTTC.

The chain recombines TRBV5-1 with TRBJ1-4; 7 bases agree with TRBD1. Germline-derived CDR1 and CDR2 are SGHRS and YFSETQ. The length of the CDR3 is 14 residues. V was clipped by 2 bases and J by 4 bases; unmatched bases: 2. The CDR3 DNA reads TGCGCCAGCAGCTTTAGGGACAGTAATGAAAAACTGTTTTTT. Amino acids: CASSFRDSNEKLFF.

The rearrangement joins TRBV19 to TRBJ2-1; 11 bases agree with TRBD2. The ends lost 6 bases at V and 3 bases at J; junction bases unmatched: 7. Germline CDR1 and CDR2: LNHDA and SQIVND (reference sequence). The CDR3 is 16 residues long. CDR3 loop: CASSTSSGGHYNEQFF. The CDR3 DNA sequence: TGTGCCAGTAGCACTTCTAGCGGGGGGCACTACAATGAGCAGTTCTTC.

This clone was recorded a few times. The CDR3 DNA reads TGTGCCAGCAGCTTAGGAAGCCGGCTAGGAGGGTACAATGAGCAGTTCTTC. It is translated as CASSLGSRLGGYNEQFF. The chain has TRBV7-2 and TRBJ2-1; D perhaps matches TRBD2 (6 bases). The germline V and J ends were trimmed by 1 base and 4 bases, with 17 bases remaining between them. The CDR3 runs 17 residues. The germline CDR1 and CDR2 sequences are SGHTA and FQGNSA.

The J gene is TRBJ2-3, the V gene TRBV14; D remains ambiguous. CDR3 length: 13 amino acids. The V end lost 6 bases, the J end lost 4 bases, and 11 bases lay between the germline ends. CDR1 and CDR2 (germline): SGHDN, FVKESK. CDR3 residues: CASREYLSDTQYF. The CDR3 DNA reads as TGTGCCAGCAGGGAGTATCTCTCAGATACGCAGTATTTT. Variable domain in full (rest from reference TRBV14 and TRBJ2-3): EAGVTQFPSHSVIEKGQTVTLRCDPISGHDNLYWYRRVMGKEIKFLLHFVKESKQDESGMPNNRFLAERTGGTYSTLKVQPAELEDSGVYFCASREYLSDTQYFGPGTRLTVL.

The chain's CDR3 is CASSHRQGKDTQYF. The CDR3 nucleotides are TGCGCCAGCAGCCACCGACAGGGGAAAGATACGCAGTATTTT. The chain combines TRBV4-1 with TRBJ2-3; 8 bases line up with TRBD1. Germline CDR1 and CDR2: MGHRA and YSYEKL. The CDR3 spans 14 residues. V gave up 3 bases and J gave up 5 bases; unmatched junction bases: 4.

The J gene is TRBJ2-5, the V gene TRBV9; D is unclear. The V and J ends lost 2 bases and 2 bases respectively, with 10 bases between them. The CDR3 runs to 14 residues. Germline loops: CDR1 SGDLS, CDR2 YYNGEE. DNA of the CDR3: TGTGCCAGCAGCGTGGCACAGACGCAAGAGACCCAGTACTTC. Amino acids: CASSVAQTQETQYF.

The V and J genes are TRBV4-1 and TRBJ2-2; D remains unclear. Germline loops: CDR1 MGHRA, CDR2 YSYEKL. This CDR3 contains 15 residues. V was clipped by 1 base and J by 5 bases, with 11 bases between them. CDR3 sequence reads: CASSQGSRWTGELFF. The CDR3 region has the DNA TGCGCCAGCAGCCAAGGCTCTAGGTGGACCGGGGAGCTGTTTTTT.

This chain connects TRBV10-2 to TRBJ2-5; possible D gene TRBD2, 5 bases. CDR1 is WSHSY, CDR2 SAAADI, per germline. Trimming left V 0 bases short and J 4 bases short, with 15 bases between. The CDR3 length is 16 residues. In DNA form, the CDR3 reads TGCGCCAGCAGTGAGTCAATAAGTCTCGGAGGAGAGACCCAGTACTTC. Its translation is CASSESISLGGETQYF.

The genes are TRBV10-2 and TRBJ2-3; 11 bases are shared with TRBD2. The germline CDR1 and CDR2 sequences are WSHSY and SAAADI. The V and J ends lost 9 bases and 5 bases, in that order; junction bases with no gene match: 7. The CDR3 covers 14 residues. CDR3 in DNA: TGCGCCAGTCGTATGACTAGCGGGGTAGATACGCAGTATTTT. Encoded protein: CASRMTSGVDTQYF.

The genes are TRBV29-1 and TRBJ1-2; 8 nucleotides match TRBD1. The V segment lost 0 bases and the J segment 7 bases; nucleotides outside the gene matches: 4. Germline CDR1 reads SQVTM; CDR2 reads ANQGSEA. The length of the CDR3 is 13 residues. The CDR3 sequence: CSVEDSGGFGYTF. The CDR3 DNA reads as TGCAGCGTTGAAGATTCAGGGGGCTTTGGCTACACCTTC.

This rearrangement joins TRBV5-4 to TRBJ2-2, with 10 bases that match TRBD2. CDR1 and CDR2 from the germline V gene are SGHNT and YYREEE (reference sequence). V shed 6 bases, J shed 7 bases, and the junction held 12 bases outside the gene matches. The CDR3 spans 16 residues. The CDR3: CASNHIAGGRNGELFF. In DNA form, the CDR3 reads TGTGCCAGCAACCATATAGCGGGGGGCCGGAACGGGGAGCTGTTTTTT.

The chain carries TRBV5-5 and TRBJ2-1, with 9 bases matching TRBD2. J gave up 6 bases and V 4 bases, and 8 bases lay outside the gene matches. The CDR3 spans 15 residues. Germline values: CDR1 SGHKS, CDR2 YYEKEE (reference sequence). As DNA, the CDR3 is TGTGCCAGCAGCCTGACGACTAGCGGAGCCAATGAGCAGTTCTTC. Translating gives CASSLTTSGANEQFF.

The chain recombines TRBV6-6 with TRBJ1-5; possible D gene TRBD1, 5 bases. Germline CDR1 reads MNHNY; CDR2 reads SVGAGI (reference sequence). Trimming pared 4 bases from V and 11 bases from J, leaving 18 bases between. CDR3 length: 14 amino acids. The DNA for the CDR3 is TGTGCCAGCAGTTCCATCCAGGGAGGGGCAGCCCAGCATTTT. Amino acids: CASSSIQGGAAQHF.

A word on this clone: This same CDR3 is encoded by further DNA sequences in the sample. The CDR3 region has the DNA TGTGCCAGCAGCTTTCTGAAGGCTAGTGGGGGGTCGTACGAGCAGTACTTC. Translation: CASSFLKASGGSYEQYF. The chain employs TRBV7-2 and TRBJ2-7; D perhaps matches TRBD2 (6 bases). Germline CDR1 SGHTA, CDR2 FQGNSA. The CDR3 is made up of 17 amino acids. Trimming left V 3 bases short and J 4 bases short, with 22 bases between.

The chain joins TRBV15 to TRBJ1-4, with 11 nucleotides matching TRBD1. V was clipped by 0 bases and J by 1 base; unmatched bases: 4. Germline assignment: CDR1 LNHNV and CDR2 YYDKDF (reference sequence). CDR3 size: 18 residues. This CDR3 reads CATSRDRTGGLTNEKLFF. The CDR3 coding sequence is TGTGCCACCAGCAGAGACCGGACAGGGGGCCTAACTAATGAAAAACTGTTTTTT.

This clone was detected only a few times. This rearrangement joins TRBV7-2 to TRBJ2-7, with unresolved D. V lost 2 bases and J 6 bases, leaving 5 bases between the germline ends. The CDR3 is made up of 11 amino acids. Germline values: CDR1 SGHTA, CDR2 FQGNSA. The CDR3 protein is CASSLLSEQYF. DNA for the CDR3: TGTGCCAGCAGCTTACTAAGCGAGCAGTACTTC.

This chain joins TRBV7-8 and TRBJ1-2; no reliable D call. V gave up 2 bases and J gave up 4 bases, with 11 bases separating them. The germline CDR1 and CDR2 sequences are SGHVS and FQNEAQ. The CDR3 runs to 14 residues. CDR3: CASSLTPDTYGYTF. The CDR3 nucleotides are TGTGCCAGCAGCTTAACCCCCGACACCTATGGCTACACCTTC.